This T cell receptor (beta chain) was sequenced in a study of blood T cell repertoires in COVID-19. Whole-study context: Acute and convalescent COVID-19 specimens originated in the United States, Italy and Spain. T cells, B-cell-depleted T cells, or PBMCs supplied cDNA or gDNA.

Per the original methods: Amplification with reference gene primers provided the estimates of nucleated cell counts. TCRdb's table, derived via immunoSEQ multiplex PCR, lists solely in-frame clones and lacks some. For V, J and clone size, that table is used; D and trimming come from the DNA. The repertoire includes roughly 260,000 clones, about nine tenths of them detected once, and roughly 3.9% sits in the top ten. The CDR3 loop spans 17 amino acids. Germline-derived CDR1 and CDR2 are MNHNS and SASEGT. Trimming cost V 3 bases and J 6 bases; bases outside gene matches: 13. This TCR was recovered from a man aged 60-69 years who had recovered from COVID-19. The sample consisted of peripheral blood. The chain has TRBV6-1 and TRBJ2-2, with 7 nucleotides matching TRBD1. The CDR3 loop reads CASSERQGSFIAGELFF. CDR3 nucleotide sequence: TGTGCCAGCAGTGAGAGACAGGGTAGTTTCATTGCCGGGGAGCTGTTTTTT.